A single sample gave rise to the 20 T cell receptor beta chains below, sequenced in a study of CD8+ T cells in alopecia areata. Treatment defined: oral pan-JAK inhibitor, 5-10 mg twice daily. cDNA prepared by RNA extraction and subsequent reverse transcription served as the template for sequencing. The repertoire was sequenced with immunoSEQ multiplex PCR; TCRdb's copy has only in-frame clones and lacks some. Among over 95,000 clones listed, more than 55% were seen once. Sequences were derived from CD8+ T cells sorted from blood, sampled at week 4, from a patient treated with tofacitinib. These receptors came from a human donor with alopecia areata.

This chain joins TRBV5-6 and TRBJ2-1; D not certain. CDR3 length: 13 amino acids. Germline V lookup: CDR1 SGHDT, CDR2 YYEEEE. The V end was cut by 4 bases, the J end by 5 bases, with 10 bases between. CDR3 sequence: CASSQTQDNEQFF. CDR3 sequence (DNA): TGTGCCAGCAGCCAGACTCAAGACAATGAGCAGTTCTTC.

There are a few counts of this clone. One base separates it from a far larger clone, so it is likely a read error. The gene calls are TRBV13 and TRBJ2-7; D is perhaps TRBD2 (7 bases). Germline-derived CDR1 and CDR2 are PRHDT and FYEKMQ (reference sequence). Trimming cost V 5 bases and J 3 bases, with 11 bases left between them. CDR3 length: 13 amino acids. CDR3 nucleotide sequence: TGTGCCAGCAGCCGGGGGGCCATCTACGAGCAGTACTTC. Its translation is CASSRGAIYEQYF.

As concerns this clone: Its ends do not fully match the called genes, so a read error is possible. Other DNA sequences in this specimen translate into the identical CDR3. This sequence joins TRBV7-9 and TRBJ1-4; D call uncertain. This CDR3 has 18 residues. Per the germline V gene, CDR1 is SEHNR and CDR2 is FQNEAQ (reference sequence). The CDR3 loop is CASSQETLDARINEKLFF. Here the CDR3 DNA reads TGCGCCAGCAGCCAAGAAACACTAGACGCTAGAATTAATGAAAAACTGTTTTTT.

This clone has only a few counts. V gene TRBV6-5 combines with J gene TRBJ2-1; 10 bases align to TRBD1. Trimming took 6 bases from V and 2 from J; bases not matched to a gene: 4. CDR1 and CDR2 (germline): MNHEY, SVGAGI. CDR3 size: 15 residues. In DNA form, the CDR3 reads TGTGCCAGCAGCTCCGGACAGGGGGCCTACAATGAGCAGTTCTTC. Its translation: CASSSGQGAYNEQFF.

V gene TRBV7-3 combines with J gene TRBJ2-3, with D hard to call. CDR1 and CDR2 from the germline V gene are SGHTA and FQGTGA. The CDR3 totals 14 residues. With 1 base removed from V and 2 bases from J, the gap between germline ends came to 7 bases. The CDR3 reads CASSLNPSTDTQYF. The CDR3 bases are TGTGCCAGCAGCTTAAACCCCTCCACAGATACGCAGTATTTT.

The chain carries TRBV2 and TRBJ1-2; weak D call: TRBD1 (5 bases). The CDR3 consists of 13 residues. Trimming stripped 9 bases from V and 3 bases from J, with 14 bases between. Germline lookup yields CDR1 SNHLY and CDR2 FYNNEI. CDR3 sequence: CARGEGNHYGYTF. The CDR3 coding sequence is TGTGCCAGGGGGGAGGGGAACCACTATGGCTACACCTTC.

The V gene is TRBV9, the J gene TRBJ2-1; weak D call: TRBD2 (5 bases). V was pared by 0 bases and J by 0 bases, with 10 bases between. CDR3 length: 16 residues. CDR1 is SGDLS, CDR2 YYNGEE, per germline. The CDR3 reads CASSVGGVGSYNEQFF. CDR3 in DNA: TGTGCCAGCAGCGTAGGGGGAGTGGGCTCCTACAATGAGCAGTTCTTC.

The chain uses TRBV21-1 and TRBJ2-3. TRBV21-1 is reported as a pseudogene. The CDR3 sequence is 14 residues long. CDR3 coding DNA: TGTGCCAGCAGCAAGGGACCAAGCGAAGATACGCAGTATTTT. Protein: CASSKGPSEDTQYF.

This clone has a handful of counts. V usage is TRBV7-9 and J usage is TRBJ2-2, with 7 bases fitting TRBD2. CDR3 length equals 16 residues. Looked up from germline, CDR1 is SEHNR and CDR2 is FQNEAQ (reference sequence). V shed 5 bases, J shed 3 bases, and the junction held 9 bases outside the gene matches. CDR3 sequence reads: CASSPGTTDHTGELFF. CDR3 DNA sequence: TGTGCCAGCAGCCCCGGGACTACCGACCACACCGGGGAGCTGTTTTTT.

A few counts support this clone. The gene calls are TRBV5-1 and TRBJ2-1, with 7 bases fitting TRBD1. Germline CDR1 SGHRS, CDR2 YFSETQ. The CDR3 consists of 15 residues. V lost 3 bases to trimming and J lost 1 base; unmatched junction nucleotides: 4. CDR3 amino acids: CASSSSTGSYNEQFF. The CDR3 nucleotides read TGCGCCAGCAGCTCGTCGACAGGGTCCTACAATGAGCAGTTCTTC.

CDR3 region: CASSSVTDQETQYF. In DNA, the CDR3 is TGTGCCAGCAGCTCAGTGACAGACCAAGAGACCCAGTACTTC. V gene TRBV7-6 combines with J gene TRBJ2-5; D is possibly TRBD1 (5 bases). Trimming removed 4 bases from V and 0 bases from J, with 9 bases in between. Germline CDR1 SGHVS, CDR2 FNYEAQ. There are 14 residues in the CDR3.

This chain uses TRBV9 with TRBJ2-2; D tentatively fits TRBD1 or TRBD2 (5 bases each). There are 16 residues in the CDR3. In germline, CDR1 is SGDLS, CDR2 YYNGEE. Trimming stripped 0 bases from V and 8 bases from J, with 17 bases between. In DNA, the CDR3 is TGTGCCAGCAGCGTAGATTCGCAGGGAGTTGGTGGGGAGCTGTTTTTT. It is translated as CASSVDSQGVGGELFF.

In DNA form, the CDR3 reads TGCAGCGTTGCCCCTTCCCGGGTTCGGAACACCATATATTTT. It specifies CSVAPSRVRNTIYF. The chain carries TRBV29-1 and TRBJ1-3; D is unclear. The CDR3 spans 14 residues. The V gene lost 4 bases and the J gene lost 7 bases, with 17 bases spanning the gap. In germline, CDR1 is SQVTM, CDR2 ANQGSEA.

The chain recombines TRBV4-1 with TRBJ2-1; 8 positions agree with TRBD2. Looked up from germline, CDR1 is MGHRA and CDR2 is YSYEKL. J lost 7 bases, V lost 4 bases, and 3 bases had no gene match. The CDR3 runs to 13 residues. The DNA of the CDR3 is TGCGCCAGCAGCCTCGAGCGGGAGAATGAGCAGTTCTTC. Amino acids: CASSLERENEQFF.

The rearrangement links TRBV4-3 to TRBJ2-3, with D uncertain. Germline V gene lookup returns CDR1 LGHNA and CDR2 YSLEER. The V end was cut by 1 base, the J end by 1 base, with 9 bases between. The CDR3 sequence is 15 residues long. CDR3 region: CASSQGVTRTDTQYF. Written as DNA, the CDR3 is TGCGCCAGCAGCCAAGGAGTTACACGCACAGATACGCAGTATTTT.

V is TRBV7-3 and J is TRBJ2-2, with TRBD1 as a possible D gene (6 bases). Germline-derived CDR1 and CDR2 are SGHTA and FQGTGA. This CDR3 has 15 residues. The ends were cut back, 2 bases at V and 6 bases at J, with 13 bases in the middle. The CDR3, as DNA: TGTGCCAGCAGCTTAGGATCGGCAGGGGCCGGGGAGCTGTTTTTT. Translating it yields CASSLGSAGAGELFF.

The chain couples TRBV5-1 to TRBJ1-5; 9 bases match TRBD1. Germline V lookup: CDR1 SGHRS, CDR2 YFSETQ. V dropped 4 bases and J dropped 3; count of bases not matched to a gene: 5. The CDR3 sequence is 15 residues long. The CDR3 DNA follows: TGCGCCAGCAGCGAACAGGGGGCTATCAATCAGCCCCAGCATTTT. It yields the protein CASSEQGAINQPQHF. Using reference TRBV5-1 and TRBJ1-5 for the parts outside the CDR3, the full variable domain is KAGVTQTPRYLIKTRGQQVTLSCSPISGHRSVSWYQQTPGQGLQFLFEYFSETQRNKGNFPGRFSGRQFSNSRSEMNVSTLELGDSALYLCASSEQGAINQPQHFGDGTRLSIL.

The CDR3 reads CASSSSGRVVETQYF. The DNA for the CDR3 is TGTGCCAGCAGCTCTAGCGGCAGGGTGGTGGAGACCCAGTACTTC. This chain connects TRBV7-9 to TRBJ2-5, with TRBD2 matching 7 bases. Per germline, CDR1 SEHNR and CDR2 FQNEAQ (reference sequence). J was trimmed by 5 bases and V by 4 bases; bases with no gene match: 10. CDR3 length: 15 residues.

The genes are TRBV30 and TRBJ2-1, with 9 bases that match TRBD1. After removal of 5 bases from V and 6 bases from J, the junction contained 5 bases not matched to a gene. The CDR3 has 13 amino acids. Germline V gene lookup returns CDR1 GTSNPN and CDR2 SVGIG (reference sequence). CDR3 nucleotide sequence: TGTGCCTGGTCCGGGACAGGGTTCAATGAGCAGTTCTTC. This sequence encodes CAWSGTGFNEQFF.

This chain links TRBV9 with TRBJ2-1; D remains ambiguous. This CDR3 is 14 amino acids long. The germline gives CDR1 SGDLS, CDR2 YYNGEE. The ends were cut back, 3 bases at V and 7 bases at J, with 14 bases in the middle. Here the CDR3 DNA reads TGTGCCAGCAGCGGGACGGCATTCTTTAATGAGCAGTTCTTC. Residues: CASSGTAFFNEQFF.